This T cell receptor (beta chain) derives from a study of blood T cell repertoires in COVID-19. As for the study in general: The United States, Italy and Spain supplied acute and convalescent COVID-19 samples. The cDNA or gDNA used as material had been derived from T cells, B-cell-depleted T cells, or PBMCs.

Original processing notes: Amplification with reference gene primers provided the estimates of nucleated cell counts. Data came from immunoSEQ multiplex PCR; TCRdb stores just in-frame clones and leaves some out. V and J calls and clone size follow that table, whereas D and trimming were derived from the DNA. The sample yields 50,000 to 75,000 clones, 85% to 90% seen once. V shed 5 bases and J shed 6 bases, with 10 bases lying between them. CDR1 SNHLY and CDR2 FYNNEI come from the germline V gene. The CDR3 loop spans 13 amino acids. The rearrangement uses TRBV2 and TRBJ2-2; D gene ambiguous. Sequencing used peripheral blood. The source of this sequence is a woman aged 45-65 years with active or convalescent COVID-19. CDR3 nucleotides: TGTGCCAGCAGTCCCCGTTCCTCCGGGGAGCTGTTTTTT. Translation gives CASSPRSSGELFF.